Listed here are 14 T cell receptor beta chains from one sample, sequenced in a study of blood T cell repertoires in COVID-19. Using immunoSEQ multiplex PCR, the repertoire was profiled, and TCRdb retains in-frame clones only, with some absent. The sample records about 150,000 clones, about 90% being singletons. Sequenced sample: peripheral blood. The receptor set was obtained from a woman aged 55-69 years with active or convalescent COVID-19.

The chain employs TRBV11-2 and TRBJ2-5, with D uncertain. This CDR3 has 13 amino acids. Looked up from germline, CDR1 is SGHAT and CDR2 is FQNNGV. Deletions cut 2 bases from V and 5 bases from J, with 9 bases between. CDR3 protein: CASSLLSYETQYF. The CDR3 nucleotides are TGTGCCAGCAGCTTATTATCGTATGAGACCCAGTACTTC.

This clone was seen a single time. The V and J genes are TRBV11-2 and TRBJ1-1; the D is unclear. From germline, CDR1 is SGHAT and CDR2 FQNNGV. V was cut by 1 base and J by 9 bases, with 15 bases left in between. This CDR3 is 14 amino acids long. DNA for the CDR3: TGTGCCAGCAGCTTAGTCACGCCCGGGAGTCAAGCTTTCTTT. Encoded protein: CASSLVTPGSQAFF.

The chain uses TRBV12-3 or TRBV12-4 and TRBJ1-1; D might be TRBD1 (6 bases). V was cut by 6 bases and J by 5 bases, with 13 bases left in between. The CDR3 is made up of 13 amino acids. CDR3 in amino acids: CASRTRGRTEAFF. CDR3 bases: TGTGCCAGCAGGACCAGGGGTAGGACTGAAGCTTTCTTT.

The chain couples TRBV7-8 to TRBJ1-4, with 7 bases identical to TRBD1. After removal of 4 bases from V and 5 bases from J, the junction contained 4 bases not matched to a gene. The CDR3 is made up of 14 amino acids. Germline lookup yields CDR1 SGHVS and CDR2 FQNEAQ. The CDR3 is CASSSMTGNEKLFF. DNA for the CDR3: TGTGCCAGCAGCTCGATGACAGGGAATGAAAAACTGTTTTTT.

This chain connects TRBV11-3 to TRBJ2-1; 11 nucleotides match TRBD1. This CDR3 has 15 residues. V dropped 3 bases and J dropped 7; count of bases not matched to a gene: 5. Per the germline V gene, CDR1 is SGHNT and CDR2 is YENEEA. CDR3 sequence (DNA): TGTGCCAGCAGCTTCGGACAGGGGGCGCGAAATGAGCAGTTCTTC. Translating gives CASSFGQGARNEQFF.

The chain combines TRBV4-1 with TRBJ2-7; weak D call: TRBD1 (6 bases). Per the germline V gene, CDR1 is MGHRA and CDR2 is YSYEKL. V was pared by 4 bases and J by 5 bases, with 15 bases between. The length of the CDR3 is 14 residues. CDR3 protein: CASSRGTPVDEQYF. In DNA, the CDR3 is TGCGCCAGCAGCCGTGGGACACCGGTCGACGAGCAGTACTTC.

The chain has TRBV7-2 and TRBJ2-5; 8 bases are a match to TRBD1. This CDR3 is built from 16 residues. Germline trimming cut 5 bases from V and 2 bases from J; bases unmatched to any gene: 10. CDR1 is SGHTA, CDR2 FQGNSA, per germline. The CDR3 sequence is CASSIQTGVTQETQYF. CDR3 bases: TGTGCCAGCAGCATACAGACAGGGGTTACACAAGAGACCCAGTACTTC.

The rearrangement uses TRBV5-6 and TRBJ2-7, with 7 bases fitting TRBD1. Germline V gene data show CDR1 as SGHDT and CDR2 as YYEEEE. J lost 10 bases, V lost 4 bases, and 11 bases had no gene match. CDR3 length: 13 residues. CDR3 amino acids: CASSPWTGPLQYF. Here the CDR3 DNA reads TGTGCCAGCAGCCCTTGGACAGGCCCGCTTCAGTACTTC.

V is TRBV5-4 and J is TRBJ1-1; 7 nucleotides match TRBD1. Trimming at V came to 10 bases and at J to 7 bases, leaving 13 bases not matched to a gene. This CDR3 has 13 amino acids. The germline V gene encodes CDR1 SGHNT and CDR2 YYREEE (reference sequence). The chain's CDR3 is CAGEEGARGEAFF. DNA of the CDR3: TGTGCCGGCGAGGAGGGGGCCCGGGGTGAAGCTTTCTTT.

V gene TRBV4-3 combines with J gene TRBJ1-6, with TRBD1 matching 10 bases. V trimming: 1 base; J trimming: 6 bases; junction bases outside the gene matches: 3. The CDR3 is 16 amino acids. Per the germline V gene, CDR1 is LGHNA and CDR2 is YSLEER. As DNA, the CDR3 is TGCGCCAGCAGCCAAGGGACAGGGGGTAGTAATTCACCCCTCCACTTT. The encoded protein is CASSQGTGGSNSPLHF.

The chain is built from TRBV6-6 and TRBJ2-2, with 10 bases matching TRBD1. V dropped 7 bases and J dropped 7; count of bases not matched to a gene: 6. The germline V gene has CDR1 MNHNY and CDR2 SVGAGI (reference sequence). The CDR3 loop spans 14 amino acids. The CDR3 coding sequence is TGTGCCAGCAAAGACAGGGGGCGGATCGGGGAGCTGTTTTTT. This codes for CASKDRGRIGELFF.

V and J are TRBV3-1 (or the pseudogene TRBV3-2) and TRBJ2-5; TRBD2 is a possible D gene (7 bases). Germline V gives CDR1 LGHDT, CDR2 YNNKEL (reference sequence). Deletions cut 4 bases from V and 1 base from J, with 13 bases between. The CDR3 runs to 15 residues. The CDR3 nucleotides read TGTGCCAGCAGCCCCCGGGGGGCGGCCCAAGAGACCCAGTACTTC. Its protein is CASSPRGAAQETQYF.

The J gene is TRBJ1-1, the V gene TRBV6-6; D remains ambiguous. Germline CDR1 is MNHNY and CDR2 is SVGAGI (reference sequence). The V and J ends lost 11 bases and 5 bases respectively, with 9 bases between them. This CDR3 is built from 10 residues. The CDR3 DNA is TGTGCCGCTGGGGAGACTGAAGCTTTCTTT. This codes for CAAGETEAFF.

This clone was found a few times. The chain has TRBV5-1 and TRBJ2-2; 8 bases agree with TRBD2. Germline CDR1 and CDR2: SGHRS and YFSETQ. This CDR3 region has 18 residues. Trimming cost V 0 bases and J 6 bases; bases outside gene matches: 13. The CDR3 protein is CASSLALTRSGGPGELFF. The CDR3 DNA follows: TGCGCCAGCAGCTTGGCCCTCACCCGAAGCGGGGGCCCCGGGGAGCTGTTTTTT.